The 24 T cell receptor beta chains below all came from one sample that was sequenced in a study of tumor and adjacent non-tumor tissue in lung cancer. TCRbeta libraries were built with three rounds of nested PCR, modified from ARM-PCR. TCRdb passed the multiplex PCR reads through MiXCR, listing each CDR3 protein once. The repertoire has about 120,000 distinct CDR3 sequences, 84% of them found once; the top ten carry roughly 20%. No cell sorting was done before RNA was extracted from the tissue. Sequences were obtained from lung tumor tissue. The receptors were gathered from an older man with non-small cell lung cancer.

About this clonotype: A junction boundary mismatches the germline segment, possibly from a read error. The rearrangement links TRBV4-2 to TRBJ1-2; no clear D gene. Looked up from germline, CDR1 is LGHNA and CDR2 is YNFKEQ. This CDR3 contains 14 residues. The CDR3 loop is CASSQDGTNYDYTF. As DNA, the CDR3 is TGTGCCAGCAGTCAAGACGGTACTAACTATGACTACACCTTC.

In regard to this clonotype: One end of the junction varies from germline; a read error may be responsible. The gene calls are TRBV11-2 and TRBJ1-2; D is unclear. CDR1 and CDR2 from the germline V gene are SGHAT and FQNNGV. The CDR3 length is 13 residues. The CDR3 spells CASSLGSADGYTF. The CDR3 DNA reads as TGTGCTAGCAGCTTGGGGTCGGCTGATGGCTACACCTTC.

The rearrangement uses TRBV6-6 and TRBJ2-7; 7 bases align to TRBD1. The CDR3 consists of 14 residues. Germline V lookup: CDR1 MNHNY, CDR2 SVGAGI (reference sequence). The CDR3: CVNSSYRGSYEQYF. The CDR3 region has the DNA TGTGTCAACAGTTCCTACAGGGGATCCTACGAGCAGTACTTC.

With respect to this clonotype: A junction boundary mismatches the germline segment, possibly from a read error. The chain employs TRBV6-2 or TRBV6-3 and TRBJ1-5; possible D gene TRBD1, 5 bases. Germline V gene sequence: CDR1 MNHEY, CDR2 SVGEGT. The CDR3 has 12 residues. The CDR3 nucleotides are TGTGCCAGCAAAGGAAGGGGTCAGCCCCAACATTTT. This sequence encodes CASKGRGQPQHF.

A note on this clonotype: A junction boundary mismatches the germline segment, possibly from a read error. The chain couples TRBV11-1 to TRBJ2-6; tentative D call: TRBD1 (5 bases). The CDR3 is made up of 15 amino acids. From germline, CDR1 is SGHAT and CDR2 FQDESV (reference sequence). This CDR3 is CASSIKFSGADVLTF. CDR3 sequence (DNA): TGTGCCAGCAGCATAAAATTCTCTGGGGCCGACGTACTGACTTTC.

Of note for this clonotype: One end of the junction is discordant with germline, which a read error may explain. This rearrangement joins TRBV11-3 to TRBJ2-3, with TRBD1 identical over 7 bases. The CDR3 length is 15 residues. Germline values: CDR1 SGHNT, CDR2 YENEEA. The CDR3 DNA reads TGTGCCAGGAGCCCAAGACAGGGAACCACAGATACGCATTATTTT. Translation gives CARSPRQGTTDTHYF.

The chain links TRBV12-3 or TRBV12-4 to TRBJ2-5, with D tentatively TRBD2 (6 bases). The CDR3 runs 16 residues. V lost 10 bases to trimming and J lost 0 bases, with 21 bases between them. CDR3 in DNA: TGTGCCACCACACACCTGCGGGGAACAAACCAAGAGACCCAGTACTTC. It yields the protein CATTHLRGTNQETQYF.

Concerning this clonotype: A much more abundant neighbour one base away suggests this may be a read error. The gene calls are TRBV20-1 and TRBJ1-6; 9 bases align to TRBD1. The CDR3 sequence is 15 residues long. V was pared by 4 bases and J by 10 bases, with 11 bases of the junction left unmatched. CDR1 is DFQATT, CDR2 SNEGSKA, per germline (reference sequence). The CDR3 loop is CSAKTGGIFQSPLHF. The DNA of the CDR3 is TGCAGTGCTAAGACAGGGGGAATTTTTCAGTCACCCCTCCACTTT.

As regards this clonotype: At one of its ends the junction is not consistent with the germline gene, which may arise from a read error. This chain connects TRBV29-1 to TRBJ2-3; D is possibly TRBD2 (5 bases). CDR1 and CDR2 (germline): SQVTM, ANQGSEA. The CDR3 sequence is 14 residues long. The CDR3 sequence is CRAEGIGSTDRQYF. The CDR3 coding sequence is TGCAGGGCTGAGGGTATTGGGAGCACAGATAGGCAGTATTTT.

For this clonotype: At one of its ends the junction is not consistent with the germline gene, which may arise from a read error. This rearrangement joins TRBV6-5 to TRBJ1-2, with a weak D call TRBD1 (5 bases). This CDR3 has 12 amino acids. The germline V gene encodes CDR1 MNHEY and CDR2 SVGAGI. CDR3: CASWGDGYDYTF. CDR3 DNA: TGTGCCAGCTGGGGGGATGGCTATGACTACACCTTC.

For the CDR3, the DNA is TGCGCCAGCAGCCACACCGCTAAGGAGTTCCACGAGCAGTACTTC. As protein: CASSHTAKEFHEQYF. This chain uses TRBV4-3 with TRBJ2-7; D not certain. Trimming cost V 3 bases and J 5 bases, with 17 bases left between them. CDR1 and CDR2 from the germline V gene are LGHNA and YSLEER. The CDR3 extends over 15 amino acids.

Concerning this clonotype: A much larger clone sits a single nucleotide away, making a read error possible. CDR3 region: CATQGTNQPQHF. The CDR3 DNA sequence: TGTGCCACCCAGGGAACCAATCAGCCCCAGCATTTT. The chain is built from TRBV6-2 or TRBV6-3 and TRBJ1-5, with D perhaps TRBD1 (5 bases). The CDR3 runs to 12 residues. From germline, CDR1 is MNHEY and CDR2 SVGEGT. The ends were cut back, 10 bases at V and 3 bases at J, with 10 bases in the middle.

This clonotype was seen just once. Here the CDR3 omits its conserved ending phenylalanine or tryptophan, so a read error is the likely source. The genes are TRBV14 and TRBJ2-7; 8 nucleotides align to TRBD1. The CDR3 covers 15 residues. Germline CDR1 and CDR2: SGHDN and FVKESK. V was clipped by 4 bases and J by 4 bases; unmatched bases: 9. The CDR3 protein is CASSPWTGTIYEQYL. CDR3 coding DNA: TGTGCCAGCAGCCCCTGGACAGGGACGATTTACGAGCAGTACTTA.

Regarding this clonotype: As the CDR3 is not closed by the conserved phenylalanine or tryptophan, this likely results from a read error. This chain joins TRBV13 and TRBJ2-1; 7 bases fit TRBD2. Germline CDR1 is PRHDT and CDR2 is FYEKMQ (reference sequence). CDR3 length: 16 residues. Trimming at V came to 5 bases and at J to 7 bases, leaving 14 bases not matched to a gene. The CDR3 region is CASSPSPPREINEQFS. CDR3 DNA: TGTGCCAGCAGCCCCTCCCCTCCGCGGGAGATTAATGAGCAGTTCTCC.

Concerning this clonotype: Germline is not matched at one junction end, which may reflect a read error. CDR3: CASSHTSWSSYEQYF. CDR3 DNA: TGTGCCAGCAGCCATACTAGCTGGAGCTCCTATGAGCAGTACTTC. The V and J genes are TRBV6-5 and TRBJ2-7; D is possibly TRBD2 (6 bases). CDR3 length: 15 amino acids. The germline gives CDR1 MNHEY, CDR2 SVGAGI.

A remark on this clonotype: A much larger clone is a single base away; this may be a read error. The rearrangement uses TRBV20-1 and TRBJ1-5, with a possible D match to TRBD1 (5 bases). The CDR3 has 17 residues. The germline CDR1 and CDR2 sequences are DFQATT and SNEGSKA (reference sequence). Trimming pared 3 bases from V and 0 bases from J, leaving 18 bases between. The CDR3, as DNA: TGCAGTGCTAGTCGGACATGGGGGACCTATAGCAATCAGCCCCAGCATTTT. Protein: CSASRTWGTYSNQPQHF.

On this clonotype: The junction and the germline gene differ at one end; a read error may be behind it. The rearrangement joins TRBV11-2 to TRBJ2-1, with D possibly being TRBD1 (5 bases). CDR3 length equals 18 residues. The germline V gene encodes CDR1 SGHAT and CDR2 FQNNGV. The CDR3 loop reads CASSLHLGPWATYTEQFF. Written as DNA, the CDR3 is TGTGCCAGCAGCCTACATTTGGGGCCCTGGGCCACTTACACTGAGCAGTTCTTC.

Of note for this clonotype: Compared with germline, one end of the junction differs, possibly owing to a read error. This rearrangement joins TRBV5-1 to TRBJ2-5; no reliable D call. This CDR3 comprises 15 residues. Germline CDR1 is SGHRS and CDR2 is YFSETQ. CDR3 bases: TGCGCCAGCAGAAGTTCGGCAGAGCGAGAAGAGACCCAATACTTC. Amino acids: CASRSSAEREETQYF.

Comment on this clonotype: Mismatch with germline at one junction end may stem from a read error. This chain joins TRBV4-1 and TRBJ2-5; maybe TRBD1 (6 bases). Looked up from germline, CDR1 is MGHRA and CDR2 is YSYEKL. The CDR3 length is 14 residues. The CDR3 is CPSGQQWGQESQYF. CDR3 nucleotides: TGCCCCAGCGGTCAACAGTGGGGGCAAGAGTCCCAGTACTTC.

With respect to this clonotype: The junction and the germline gene differ at one end; a read error may be behind it. The V and J genes are TRBV11-3 and TRBJ1-1; 7 nucleotides line up with TRBD1. Germline lookup yields CDR1 SGHNT and CDR2 YENEEA. This CDR3 comprises 16 residues. In nucleotides, the CDR3 is TGTGCCACAAGCTTAAAGACAGGGTGGATGAAGACTGAAGCTTTCTTT. The encoded protein is CATSLKTGWMKTEAFF.

This clonotype occurred once. The chain is built from TRBV12-3 or TRBV12-4 and TRBJ2-4; D remains unclear. There are 14 residues in the CDR3. This CDR3 reads CTTTLLIHRNIQYF. The CDR3, as DNA: TGTACCACCACCCTACTCATACACAGAAACATTCAGTACTTC.

This chain connects TRBV5-6 to TRBJ1-2; D gene unclear. Germline CDR1 reads SGHDT; CDR2 reads YYEEEE. The CDR3 sequence is 15 residues long. The V end lost 4 bases, the J end lost 1 base, and 14 bases lay between the germline ends. The CDR3 bases are TGTGCCAGCAGCAGAGTCAACAGAGTTAACTATGGCTACACCTTC. Protein product: CASSRVNRVNYGYTF.

As regards this clonotype: A read error may be the cause here, since a much bigger clone is one base away. V gene TRBV10-3 combines with J gene TRBJ1-5, with TRBD1 identical over 8 bases. This CDR3 has 13 amino acids. Germline assignment: CDR1 ENHRY and CDR2 SYGVKD. The CDR3 DNA is TGTGCCACCAAGGACAGGGACCATCAGGCCCAGCATTTT. It codes for CATKDRDHQAQHF.

This clonotype appeared a single time. A read error is likely, as this CDR3 ends without the conserved phenylalanine or tryptophan. V is TRBV29-1 and J is TRBJ2-5; D not certain. V was pared by 7 bases and J by 1 base, with 4 bases between. The germline CDR1 and CDR2 sequences are SQVTM and ANQGSEA. This CDR3 is 10 amino acids long. Here the CDR3 reads CSERQETQYY. In DNA form, the CDR3 reads TGCAGCGAACGCCAAGAGACCCAGTACTAC.